This T cell receptor (beta chain) was identified in a study of cytomegalovirus exposure and HLA in healthy donors. Profiled with immunoSEQ multiplex PCR; TCRdb holds only in-frame clones, not every one. The top ten clones hold 0.3% to 0.4% of a sample with 250,000 to 300,000 clones, 90% of them seen once. Germline CDR1 is MNHNY and CDR2 is SVGAGI (reference sequence). Trimming left V 0 bases short and J 11 bases short, with 8 bases between. The CDR3 has 13 amino acids. The sample comprised PBMCs. The chain links TRBV6-6 to TRBJ2-6; D may be TRBD2 (6 bases). This clonotype was sampled from a woman aged 18-29 years in good health and CMV-seronegative. The DNA for the CDR3 is TGTGCCAGCAGTTACTCGACGGGGGACGTCCTGACTTTC. Translation: CASSYSTGDVLTF.